This T cell receptor beta chain was observed in a study of PD-1 blockade in mismatch repair-deficient tumors. Whole-study findings and limits: After pembrolizumab, tumor-resident clones rose rapidly, then generally contracted before radiologic responses.

Some clones are missing from TCRdb's copy, which holds only in-frame ones; the method was immunoSEQ multiplex PCR. Of around 39,000 clones detected, approximately 88% appear once; the ten largest clones hold under 1.2%. Regarding this clone: The antigen remains unidentified.

The sequence was obtained from an adult with mismatch repair-deficient cancer. Source: PBMCs, taken 38 to 40 weeks after starting pembrolizumab.

The CDR3 is CASSPGQNEQYF. DNA of the CDR3: TGTGCCAGTAGTCCTGGACAGAACGAGCAGTACTTC. V gene TRBV19 combines with J gene TRBJ2-7; TRBD1 might be the D (6 bases). The CDR3 covers 12 residues. Trimming stripped 5 bases from V and 5 bases from J, with 10 bases between. CDR1 and CDR2 from the germline V gene are LNHDA and SQIVND (reference sequence). Looking up the rest from reference TRBV19 and TRBJ2-7 gives the full variable domain: DGGITQSPKYLFRKEGQNVTLSCEQNLNHDAMYWYRQDPGQGLRLIYYSQIVNDFQKGDIAEGYSVSREKKESFPLTVTSAQKNPTAFYLCASSPGQNEQYFGPGTRLTVT.